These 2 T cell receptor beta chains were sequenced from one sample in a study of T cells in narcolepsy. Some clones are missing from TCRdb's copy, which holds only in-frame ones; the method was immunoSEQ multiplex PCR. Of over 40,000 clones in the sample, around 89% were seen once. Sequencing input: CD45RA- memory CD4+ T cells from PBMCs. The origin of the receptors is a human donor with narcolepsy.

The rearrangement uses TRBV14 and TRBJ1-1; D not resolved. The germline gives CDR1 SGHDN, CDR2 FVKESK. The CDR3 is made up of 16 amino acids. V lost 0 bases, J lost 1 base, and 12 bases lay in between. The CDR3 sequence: CASSQDFGVRNTEAFF. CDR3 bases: TGTGCCAGCAGCCAAGATTTCGGGGTCAGGAACACTGAAGCTTTCTTT.

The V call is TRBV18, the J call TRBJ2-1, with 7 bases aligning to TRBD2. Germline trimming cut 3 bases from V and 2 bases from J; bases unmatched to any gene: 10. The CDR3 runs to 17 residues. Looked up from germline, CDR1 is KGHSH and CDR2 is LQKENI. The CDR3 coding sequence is TGTGCCAGCTCACCTGAGGTTGCGCGGGGGACCTACAATGAGCAGTTCTTC. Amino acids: CASSPEVARGTYNEQFF.